This entry describes one TCR beta chain. There are 13 residues in the CDR3. Germline V gene data show CDR1 as SGHNT and CDR2 as YYREEE (reference sequence). V gave up 0 bases and J gave up 5 bases, with 8 bases separating them. The source of the sample is a study of CD8 T cells in Susac syndrome. The controls were healthy donors who were matched for age and sex. With random hexamers, reverse transcription was performed on roughly 0.45 to 1 ug of RNA. TCRdb re-analysed the immunoSEQ multiplex PCR reads in MiXCR, keeping a single row per CDR3 protein. Of 160,000 or so distinct CDR3 sequences listed, 80% to 95% are singletons.

The sequenced sample consisted of CD4+ T cells from PBMCs. This TCR derives from a human donor in good health. This chain uses TRBV5-4 with TRBJ2-5, with D perhaps TRBD2 (6 bases). CDR3 in DNA: TGTGCCAGCAGCTTGGGCCTAGCGGAGACCCAGTACTTC. Amino acid sequence: CASSLGLAETQYF.